Presented here are 7 T cell receptor beta chains from one specimen sequenced in a study of a mutant IDH1 vaccine in newly diagnosed glioma (dated by TCRdb to about 2021). The time point label of this sample denotes: week 5, during vaccination. Each vaccine dose, consisting of 300 ug of a 20-mer mutant IDH1 peptide in Montanide, was administered subcutaneously with topical imiquimod. Their cognate antigens are unknown. Libraries were constructed by the immunoSEQ multiplex PCR assay. Entries here come from immuneACCESS through TCRdb and include only in-frame sequences with V and J called. Some clones fail to appear in such tables; in the studies checked, an unresolved V gene covers under half of the shortfall, and the cause of the remainder is unknown. This sample gives roughly 60,000 clones in total; 80% to 90% of them show up just once. The top ten hold 6.5% to 8.5% of the sample. The input for sequencing was PBMCs, taken from a glioma patient whose treatment included an IDH1 peptide vaccine. These receptors originate from a woman in her fifties or sixties with glioma.

This rearrangement joins TRBV6-1 to TRBJ2-2; D gene unclear. Germline V gene data show CDR1 as MNHNS and CDR2 as SASEGT. V was pared by 2 bases and J by 1 base, with 8 bases between. The CDR3 extends over 15 amino acids. CDR3 nucleotide sequence: TGTGCCAGCAGTGAAAGGGTAGGGAACACCGGGGAGCTGTTTTTT. The encoded protein is CASSERVGNTGELFF.

The chain links TRBV5-1 to TRBJ1-1; TRBD1 might be the D (5 bases). Trimming cost V 4 bases and J 3 bases, with 13 bases left between them. CDR3 length: 14 residues. Germline V gene lookup returns CDR1 SGHRS and CDR2 YFSETQ. The CDR3 is CASSLSGGYTEAFF. The CDR3 nucleotides read TGCGCCAGCAGCCTGAGCGGGGGTTACACTGAAGCTTTCTTT.

This chain connects TRBV6-5 to TRBJ1-2; D uncertain. Germline values: CDR1 MNHEY, CDR2 SVGAGI. The germline V and J ends were trimmed by 7 bases and 6 bases, with 12 bases remaining between them. CDR3 size: 12 residues. CDR3 residues: CASTRRGHGYTF. In nucleotides, the CDR3 is TGTGCCAGCACGAGGCGGGGTCATGGCTACACCTTC.

V is TRBV6-5 and J is TRBJ2-2; tentatively, D is TRBD1 (6 bases). The germline V and J ends were trimmed by 0 bases and 7 bases, with 12 bases remaining between them. The CDR3 length is 15 residues. CDR1 and CDR2 from the germline V gene are MNHEY and SVGAGI. DNA for the CDR3: TGTGCCAGCAGTTACTCGACAGGACTTCTCGGGGAGCTGTTTTTT. Amino acids: CASSYSTGLLGELFF.

V gene TRBV6-5 combines with J gene TRBJ2-7; 9 bases are shared with TRBD1. The J segment lost 6 bases and the V segment lost 8 bases, leaving 14 bases of the junction unmatched. The CDR3 is made up of 15 amino acids. Germline V CDR1 and CDR2: MNHEY, SVGAGI. The DNA for the CDR3 is TGTGCCAGCGGGAGGACCGGGACAGGGAGTGGCGAGCAGTACTTC. Protein sequence: CASGRTGTGSGEQYF.

The V and J genes are TRBV4-2 and TRBJ2-7; 10 positions match TRBD2. J lost 6 bases, V lost 1 base, and 3 bases had no gene match. Germline V gene sequence: CDR1 LGHNA, CDR2 YNFKEQ. The CDR3 loop spans 14 amino acids. The CDR3 spells CASSQGSGGAEQYF. The CDR3 DNA reads as TGTGCCAGCAGCCAAGGGAGCGGGGGGGCCGAGCAGTACTTC.

The chain employs TRBV18 and TRBJ2-3, with D perhaps being TRBD1 or TRBD2 (6 bases each). The CDR3 has 15 amino acids. V was pared by 6 bases and J by 2 bases, with 15 bases between. Germline CDR1 and CDR2: KGHSH and LQKENI. CDR3 residues: CASSGGGPLTDTQYF. The CDR3, as DNA: TGTGCCAGCTCCGGAGGGGGGCCTCTCACAGATACGCAGTATTTT.